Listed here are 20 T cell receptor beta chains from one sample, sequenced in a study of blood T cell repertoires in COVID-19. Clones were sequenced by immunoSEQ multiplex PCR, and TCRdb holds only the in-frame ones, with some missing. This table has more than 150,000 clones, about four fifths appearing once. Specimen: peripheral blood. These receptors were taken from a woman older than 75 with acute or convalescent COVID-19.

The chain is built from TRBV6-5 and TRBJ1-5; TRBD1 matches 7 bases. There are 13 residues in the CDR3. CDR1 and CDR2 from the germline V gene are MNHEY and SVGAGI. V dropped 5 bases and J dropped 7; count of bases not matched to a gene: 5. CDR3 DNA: TGTGCCAGCAGTCGACAGGGCGACCAGCCCCAGCATTTT. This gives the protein CASSRQGDQPQHF.

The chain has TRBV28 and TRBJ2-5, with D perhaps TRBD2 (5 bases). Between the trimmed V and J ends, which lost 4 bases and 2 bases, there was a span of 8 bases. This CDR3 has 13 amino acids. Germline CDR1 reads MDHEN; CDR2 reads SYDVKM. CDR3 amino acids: CASSYGIQETQYF. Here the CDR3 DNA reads TGTGCCAGCAGTTACGGGATTCAAGAGACCCAGTACTTC. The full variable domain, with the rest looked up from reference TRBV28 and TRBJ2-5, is DVKVTQSSRYLVKRTGEKVFLECVQDMDHENMFWYRQDPGLGLRLIYFSYDVKMKEKGDIPEGYSVSREKKERFSLILESASTNQTSMYLCASSYGIQETQYFGPGTRLLVL.

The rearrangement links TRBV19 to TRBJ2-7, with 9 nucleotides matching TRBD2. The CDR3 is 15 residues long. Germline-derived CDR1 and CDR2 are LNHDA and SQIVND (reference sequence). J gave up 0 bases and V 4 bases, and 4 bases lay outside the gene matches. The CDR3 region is CASSSQRGASYEQYF. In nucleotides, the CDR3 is TGTGCCAGTAGTAGCCAGCGGGGGGCCTCCTACGAGCAGTACTTC. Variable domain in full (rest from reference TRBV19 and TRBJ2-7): DGGITQSPKYLFRKEGQNVTLSCEQNLNHDAMYWYRQDPGQGLRLIYYSQIVNDFQKGDIAEGYSVSREKKESFPLTVTSAQKNPTAFYLCASSSQRGASYEQYFGPGTRLTVT.

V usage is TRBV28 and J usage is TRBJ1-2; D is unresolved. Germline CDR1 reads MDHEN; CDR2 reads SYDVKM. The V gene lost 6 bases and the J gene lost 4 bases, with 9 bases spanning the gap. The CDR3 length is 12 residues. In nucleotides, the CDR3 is TGTGCCAGCAGCCCAGAAACCTATGGCTACACCTTC. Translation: CASSPETYGYTF.

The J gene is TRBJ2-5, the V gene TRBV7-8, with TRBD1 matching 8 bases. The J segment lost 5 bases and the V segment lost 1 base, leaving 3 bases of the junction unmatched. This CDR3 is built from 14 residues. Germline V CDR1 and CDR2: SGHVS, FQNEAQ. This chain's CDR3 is CASSLDRGSETQYF. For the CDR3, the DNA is TGTGCCAGCAGCTTAGACAGGGGGTCGGAGACCCAGTACTTC.

DNA of the CDR3: TGTGCCAGCTCACCCCCGGCGCTAGCCGGGGCAGATACGCAGTATTTT. Its translation: CASSPPALAGADTQYF. This chain connects TRBV18 to TRBJ2-3, with a possible D match to TRBD2 (5 bases). CDR1 KGHSH and CDR2 LQKENI come from the germline V gene. Trimming stripped 3 bases from V and 4 bases from J, with 17 bases between. There are 16 residues in the CDR3.

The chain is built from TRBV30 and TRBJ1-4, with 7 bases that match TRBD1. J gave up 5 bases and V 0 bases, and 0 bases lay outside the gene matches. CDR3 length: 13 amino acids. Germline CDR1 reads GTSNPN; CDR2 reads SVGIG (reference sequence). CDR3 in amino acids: CAWSVTGNEKLFF. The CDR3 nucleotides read TGTGCCTGGAGTGTGACAGGGAATGAAAAACTGTTTTTT.

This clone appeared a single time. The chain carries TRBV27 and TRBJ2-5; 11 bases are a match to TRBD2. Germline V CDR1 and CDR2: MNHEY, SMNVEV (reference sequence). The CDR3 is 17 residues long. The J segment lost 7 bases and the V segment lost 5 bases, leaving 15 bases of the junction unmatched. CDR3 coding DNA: TGTGCCAGCAGTCTGACCGGTGTAGCGGGAGGGCGGGTGACCCAGTACTTC. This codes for CASSLTGVAGGRVTQYF.

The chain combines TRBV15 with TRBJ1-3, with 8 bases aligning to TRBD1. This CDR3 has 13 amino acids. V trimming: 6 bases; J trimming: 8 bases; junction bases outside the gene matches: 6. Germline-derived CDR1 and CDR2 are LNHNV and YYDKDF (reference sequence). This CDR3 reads CATSGQGYDTIYF. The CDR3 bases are TGTGCCACCAGTGGACAGGGTTATGACACCATATATTTT.

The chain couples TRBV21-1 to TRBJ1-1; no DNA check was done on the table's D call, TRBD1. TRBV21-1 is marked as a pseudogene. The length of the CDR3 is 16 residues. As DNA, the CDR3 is TGTGCCAGCAGCAAAGGGACAGGGGGCAGGGACACTGAAGCTTTCTTT. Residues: CASSKGTGGRDTEAFF.

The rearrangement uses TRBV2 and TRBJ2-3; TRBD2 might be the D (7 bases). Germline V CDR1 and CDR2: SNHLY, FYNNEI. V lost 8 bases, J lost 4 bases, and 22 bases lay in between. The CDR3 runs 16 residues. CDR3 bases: TGTGCCAGCTCCCTTACCGACGGGGGGCTGGCAGATACGCAGTATTTT. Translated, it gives CASSLTDGGLADTQYF.

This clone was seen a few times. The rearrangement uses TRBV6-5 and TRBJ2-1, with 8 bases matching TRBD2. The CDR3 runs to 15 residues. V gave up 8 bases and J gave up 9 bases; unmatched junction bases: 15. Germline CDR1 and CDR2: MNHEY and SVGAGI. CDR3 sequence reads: CASARLSGRNPEQFF. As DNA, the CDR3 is TGTGCCAGCGCCCGCCTAAGCGGGAGAAACCCTGAGCAGTTCTTC.

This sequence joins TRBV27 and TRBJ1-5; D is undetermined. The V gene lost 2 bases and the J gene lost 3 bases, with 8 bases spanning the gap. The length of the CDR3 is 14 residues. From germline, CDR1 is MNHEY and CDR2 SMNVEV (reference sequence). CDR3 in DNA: TGTGCCAGCAGTTTAAACAGCCCCAATCAGCCCCAGCATTTT. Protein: CASSLNSPNQPQHF.

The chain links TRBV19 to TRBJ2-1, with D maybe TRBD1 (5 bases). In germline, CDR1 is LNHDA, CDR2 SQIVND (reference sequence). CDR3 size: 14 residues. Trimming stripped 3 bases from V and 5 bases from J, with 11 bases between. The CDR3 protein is CASSISGNNNEQFF. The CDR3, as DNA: TGTGCCAGTAGTATTTCAGGGAACAACAATGAGCAGTTCTTC.

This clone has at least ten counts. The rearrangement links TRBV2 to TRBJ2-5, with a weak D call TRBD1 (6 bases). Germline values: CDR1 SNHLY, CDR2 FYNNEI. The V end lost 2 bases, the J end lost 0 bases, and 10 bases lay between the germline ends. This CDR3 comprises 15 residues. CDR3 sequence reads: CASSEQGQYQETQYF. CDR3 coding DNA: TGTGCCAGCAGTGAACAGGGGCAGTACCAAGAGACCCAGTACTTC.

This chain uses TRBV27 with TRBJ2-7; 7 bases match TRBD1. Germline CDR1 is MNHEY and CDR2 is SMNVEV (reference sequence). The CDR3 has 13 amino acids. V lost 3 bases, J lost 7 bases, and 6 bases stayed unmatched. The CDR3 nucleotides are TGTGCCAGCAGTTTTACAGGGGTCGGGGAGCAGTACTTC. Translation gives CASSFTGVGEQYF.

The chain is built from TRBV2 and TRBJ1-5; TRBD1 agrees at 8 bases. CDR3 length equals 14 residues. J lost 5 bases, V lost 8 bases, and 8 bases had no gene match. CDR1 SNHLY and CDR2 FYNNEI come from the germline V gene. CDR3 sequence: CASGKTGAYQPQHF. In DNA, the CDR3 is TGTGCCAGCGGTAAGACAGGGGCGTATCAGCCCCAGCATTTT.

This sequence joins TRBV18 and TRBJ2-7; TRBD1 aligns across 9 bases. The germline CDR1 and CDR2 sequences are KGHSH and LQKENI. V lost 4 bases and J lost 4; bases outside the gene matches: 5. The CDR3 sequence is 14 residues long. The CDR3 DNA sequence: TGTGCCAGCTCACGGGACAGGGTGGTATACGAGCAGTACTTC. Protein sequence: CASSRDRVVYEQYF.

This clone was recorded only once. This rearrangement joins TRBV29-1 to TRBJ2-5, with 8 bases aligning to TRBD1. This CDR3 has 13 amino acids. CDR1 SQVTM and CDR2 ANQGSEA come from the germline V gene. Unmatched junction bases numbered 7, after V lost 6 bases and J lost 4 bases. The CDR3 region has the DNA TGCAGCGTCAGACAGGGGTCGGCAGAGACCCAGTACTTC. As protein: CSVRQGSAETQYF.

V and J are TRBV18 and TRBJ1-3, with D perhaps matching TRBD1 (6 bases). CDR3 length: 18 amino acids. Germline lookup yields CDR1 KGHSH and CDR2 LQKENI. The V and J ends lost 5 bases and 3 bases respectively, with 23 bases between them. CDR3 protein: CASSRTVTGHNLGNTIYF. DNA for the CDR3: TGTGCCAGCTCAAGAACCGTTACAGGGCATAACCTTGGAAACACCATATATTTT.